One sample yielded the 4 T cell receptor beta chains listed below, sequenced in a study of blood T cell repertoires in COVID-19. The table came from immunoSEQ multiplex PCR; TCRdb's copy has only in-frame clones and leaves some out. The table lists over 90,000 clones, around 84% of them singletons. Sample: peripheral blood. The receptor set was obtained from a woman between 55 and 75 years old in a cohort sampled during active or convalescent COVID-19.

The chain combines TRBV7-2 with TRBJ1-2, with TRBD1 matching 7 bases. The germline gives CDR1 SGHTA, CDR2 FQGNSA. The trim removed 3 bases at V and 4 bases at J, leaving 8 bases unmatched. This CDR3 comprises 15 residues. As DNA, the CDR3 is TGTGCCAGCAGCTTTCTGGGCGGGACAGTCTATGGCTACACCTTC. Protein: CASSFLGGTVYGYTF.

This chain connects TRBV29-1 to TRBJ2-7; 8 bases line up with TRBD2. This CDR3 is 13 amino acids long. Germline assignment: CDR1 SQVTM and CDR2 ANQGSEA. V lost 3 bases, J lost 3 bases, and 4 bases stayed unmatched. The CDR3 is CSVDGGAHYEQYF. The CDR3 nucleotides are TGCAGCGTTGACGGGGGGGCCCACTACGAGCAGTACTTC.

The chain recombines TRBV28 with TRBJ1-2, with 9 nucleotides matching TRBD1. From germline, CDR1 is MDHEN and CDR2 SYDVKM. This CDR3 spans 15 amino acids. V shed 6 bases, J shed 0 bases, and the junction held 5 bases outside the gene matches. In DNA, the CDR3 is TGTGCCAGCAGGGGGGGACAGGGACCTAACTATGGCTACACCTTC. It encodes CASRGGQGPNYGYTF.

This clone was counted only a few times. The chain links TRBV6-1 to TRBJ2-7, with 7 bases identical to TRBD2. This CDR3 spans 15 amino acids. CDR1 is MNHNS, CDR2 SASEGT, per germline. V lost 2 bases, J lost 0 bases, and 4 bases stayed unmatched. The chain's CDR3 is CASSELSSGSYEQYF. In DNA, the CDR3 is TGTGCCAGCAGTGAATTATCTAGCGGCTCCTACGAGCAGTACTTC.